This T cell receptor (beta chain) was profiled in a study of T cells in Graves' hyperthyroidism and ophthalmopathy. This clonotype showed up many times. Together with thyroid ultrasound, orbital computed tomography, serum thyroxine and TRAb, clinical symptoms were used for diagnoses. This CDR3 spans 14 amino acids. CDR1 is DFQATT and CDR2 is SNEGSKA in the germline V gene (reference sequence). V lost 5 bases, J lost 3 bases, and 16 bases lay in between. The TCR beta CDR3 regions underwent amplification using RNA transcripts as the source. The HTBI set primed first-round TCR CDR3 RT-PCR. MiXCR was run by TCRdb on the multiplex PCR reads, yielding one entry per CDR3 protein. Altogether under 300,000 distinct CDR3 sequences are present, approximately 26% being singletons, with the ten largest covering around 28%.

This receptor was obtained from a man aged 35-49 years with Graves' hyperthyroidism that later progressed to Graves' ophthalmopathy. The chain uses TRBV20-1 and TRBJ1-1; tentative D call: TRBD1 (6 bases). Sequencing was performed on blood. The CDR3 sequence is CSARGGGGYTEAFF. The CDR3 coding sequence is TGCAGTGCTCGGGGAGGGGGGGGGTACACTGAAGCTTTCTTT.